What follows are 29 T cell receptor beta chains derived from one specimen sequenced in a study of shared T cell receptors in the human thymus. Using immunoSEQ multiplex PCR, the repertoire was profiled, and TCRdb retains in-frame clones only, with some absent. The sample carries about 380,000 clones, around 93% recorded once. Sample: thymocytes. The source is a human donor.

The rearrangement uses TRBV5-1 and TRBJ1-5, with D possibly being TRBD1 (5 bases). The CDR3 totals 16 residues. The germline gives CDR1 SGHRS, CDR2 YFSETQ. With 4 bases removed from V and 0 bases from J, the gap between germline ends came to 14 bases. In DNA form, the CDR3 reads TGCGCCAGCAGCCCCTCGGGGGACGATAGCAATCAGCCCCAGCATTTT. This translates into CASSPSGDDSNQPQHF.

V usage is TRBV28 and J usage is TRBJ2-5; no clear D. CDR3 length: 12 residues. The germline gives CDR1 MDHEN, CDR2 SYDVKM. Trimming left V 6 bases short and J 5 bases short, with 10 bases between. The chain's CDR3 is CASSLTRETQYF. Written as DNA, the CDR3 is TGTGCCAGCAGCCTGACCAGGGAGACCCAGTACTTC.

The gene calls are TRBV4-2 and TRBJ2-5, with no clear D. This CDR3 has 14 residues. V lost 0 bases to trimming and J lost 5 bases, with 10 bases between them. Germline V gives CDR1 LGHNA, CDR2 YNFKEQ. This CDR3 is CASSQDHHRETQYF. CDR3 DNA sequence: TGTGCCAGCAGCCAAGATCACCACCGGGAGACCCAGTACTTC.

V gene TRBV6-5 combines with J gene TRBJ2-1; D not resolved. Germline V lookup: CDR1 MNHEY, CDR2 SVGAGI. The V and J ends lost 0 bases and 3 bases respectively, with 12 bases between them. The CDR3 is made up of 16 amino acids. This chain's CDR3 is CASSYSSHPDYNEQFF. Written as DNA, the CDR3 is TGTGCCAGCAGTTACTCGAGCCACCCAGACTACAATGAGCAGTTCTTC.

Regarding this clone: The sample has other DNA sequences that encode this CDR3 too. The chain is built from TRBV15 and TRBJ2-7; D uncertain. With 0 bases removed from V and 1 base from J, the gap between germline ends came to 4 bases. The CDR3 covers 13 residues. Looked up from germline, CDR1 is LNHNV and CDR2 is YYDKDF (reference sequence). The CDR3 loop is CATSRDLSYEQYF. CDR3 coding DNA: TGTGCCACCAGCAGAGATCTATCCTACGAGCAGTACTTC.

The chain is built from TRBV6-5 and TRBJ2-7; D possibly corresponds to TRBD2 (6 bases). CDR1 is MNHEY, CDR2 SVGAGI, per germline. This CDR3 region has 14 residues. The ends were cut back, 2 bases at V and 2 bases at J, with 10 bases in the middle. The CDR3 loop reads CASSYTLAAYEQYF. The CDR3 DNA reads as TGTGCCAGCAGTTACACACTAGCAGCCTACGAGCAGTACTTC.

The chain joins TRBV7-9 to TRBJ2-7; 10 positions match TRBD2. The CDR3 runs to 16 residues. V was clipped by 5 bases and J by 6 bases; unmatched bases: 13. Germline CDR1 and CDR2: SEHNR and FQNEAQ (reference sequence). CDR3 coding DNA: TGTGCCAGCAGCCCTACTAGCGGGGTTACCCTAGGCGAGCAGTACTTC. Its translation is CASSPTSGVTLGEQYF.

V usage is TRBV7-9 and J usage is TRBJ2-5, with 9 bases that match TRBD1. This CDR3 has 15 amino acids. Looked up from germline, CDR1 is SEHNR and CDR2 is FQNEAQ (reference sequence). V lost 1 base to trimming and J lost 0 bases; unmatched junction nucleotides: 0. The CDR3 is CASSLGDRDQETQYF. CDR3 coding DNA: TGTGCCAGCAGCTTAGGGGACAGGGACCAAGAGACCCAGTACTTC.

Written as DNA, the CDR3 is TGTGCCATAGGGGCAGCCTCCTATAATTCACCCCTCCACTTT. This translates into CAIGAASYNSPLHF. The chain recombines TRBV10-3 with TRBJ1-6; D perhaps matches TRBD1 (5 bases). V lost 9 bases and J 0 bases, leaving 9 bases between the germline ends. There are 14 residues in the CDR3. Germline CDR1 reads ENHRY; CDR2 reads SYGVKD.

V is TRBV9 and J is TRBJ2-2, with 10 bases aligning to TRBD2. J was trimmed by 4 bases and V by 5 bases; bases with no gene match: 8. The germline V gene has CDR1 SGDLS and CDR2 YYNGEE. The CDR3 totals 16 residues. The CDR3 coding sequence is TGTGCCAGCAGAGGTTTACTAGCGGGAAGCACCGGGGAGCTGTTTTTT. Translation gives CASRGLLAGSTGELFF.

The V gene is TRBV19, the J gene TRBJ1-1; D gene ambiguous. With 5 bases removed from V and 5 bases from J, the gap between germline ends came to 12 bases. Germline V gives CDR1 LNHDA, CDR2 SQIVND (reference sequence). The CDR3 has 13 residues. DNA for the CDR3: TGTGCCAGTAGTTCACGGCCCGGGACTGAAGCTTTCTTT. Translating gives CASSSRPGTEAFF.

This chain connects TRBV28 to TRBJ2-1, with TRBD1 matching 8 bases. The V gene's germline CDR1 is MDHEN and CDR2 SYDVKM. The CDR3 has 15 residues. The V and J ends lost 6 bases and 8 bases, in that order; junction bases with no gene match: 12. Written as DNA, the CDR3 is TGTGCCAGCAGGGCGCGGGACAGGACCTCCGATGAGCAGTTCTTC. Translated: CASRARDRTSDEQFF.

V usage is TRBV7-2 and J usage is TRBJ2-1; D uncertain. Germline-derived CDR1 and CDR2 are SGHTA and FQGNSA. This CDR3 has 15 amino acids. Trimming cost V 2 bases and J 3 bases, with 11 bases left between them. CDR3 nucleotide sequence: TGTGCCAGCAGCTTATCTAGTATATTCTACAATGAGCAGTTCTTC. Protein product: CASSLSSIFYNEQFF.

The chain couples TRBV2 to TRBJ2-5; TRBD1 matches 10 bases. The trim removed 6 bases at V and 5 bases at J, leaving 6 bases unmatched. Germline V CDR1 and CDR2: SNHLY, FYNNEI. This CDR3 contains 14 residues. This CDR3 reads CASRRDRGQETQYF. The CDR3 coding sequence is TGTGCCAGCAGGAGGGACAGGGGTCAGGAGACCCAGTACTTC. The entire variable domain, with the rest obtained from reference TRBV2 and TRBJ2-5, is as follows: EPEVTQTPSHQVTQMGQEVILRCVPISNHLYFYWYRQILGQKVEFLVSFYNNEISEKSEIFDDQFSVERPDGSNFTLKIRSTKLEDSAMYFCASRRDRGQETQYFGPGTRLLVL.

The genes are TRBV5-1 and TRBJ2-1; D unclear. CDR3 length: 15 residues. Trimming pared 1 base from V and 0 bases from J, leaving 8 bases between. CDR1 is SGHRS and CDR2 is YFSETQ in the germline V gene. The CDR3 DNA sequence: TGCGCCAGCAGCTTGAACCACATCTCCTACAATGAGCAGTTCTTC. Translation gives CASSLNHISYNEQFF.

The chain joins TRBV14 to TRBJ1-3; D gene unclear. The length of the CDR3 is 15 residues. The V gene lost 0 bases and the J gene lost 2 bases, with 8 bases spanning the gap. Germline values: CDR1 SGHDN, CDR2 FVKESK. CDR3 nucleotides: TGTGCCAGCAGCCAAGATCCGACGGCTGGAAACACCATATATTTT. Amino acid sequence: CASSQDPTAGNTIYF.

The J gene is TRBJ2-1, the V gene TRBV4-1; 8 bases are shared with TRBD2. Trimming took 0 bases from V and 4 from J; bases not matched to a gene: 5. The CDR3 is made up of 16 amino acids. CDR1 is MGHRA and CDR2 is YSYEKL in the germline V gene. CDR3 residues: CASSQDRREVYNEQFF. DNA for the CDR3: TGCGCCAGCAGCCAAGATCGGCGGGAGGTTTACAATGAGCAGTTCTTC.

In the case of this clone: Other DNA sequences in the same sample also yield this CDR3. V usage is TRBV4-1 and J usage is TRBJ1-2; D not certain. Trimming stripped 3 bases from V and 5 bases from J, with 13 bases between. Germline V gene lookup returns CDR1 MGHRA and CDR2 YSYEKL. There are 14 residues in the CDR3. CDR3 sequence: CASSQDPRFYGYTF. CDR3 nucleotide sequence: TGCGCCAGCAGCCAGGATCCAAGGTTTTATGGCTACACCTTC.

This chain links TRBV15 with TRBJ1-1; tentative D call: TRBD1 (6 bases). V was shortened by 1 base and J by 4 bases, with 13 bases between the two germline ends. The germline V gene has CDR1 LNHNV and CDR2 YYDKDF (reference sequence). This CDR3 region has 15 residues. The CDR3 loop reads CATSRVYRAFTEAFF. The CDR3 nucleotides read TGTGCCACCAGCAGAGTTTACAGGGCGTTCACTGAAGCTTTCTTT.

The chain links TRBV29-1 to TRBJ1-2; 8 nucleotides line up with TRBD1. From germline, CDR1 is SQVTM and CDR2 ANQGSEA. There are 12 residues in the CDR3. The junction had 3 bases not matched to a gene; V was cut back by 4 bases and J by 5 bases. CDR3 nucleotide sequence: TGCAGCGTTGCCGGACAGGGATATGGCTACACCTTC. The encoded protein is CSVAGQGYGYTF. The complete variable domain, with remaining parts taken from reference TRBV29-1 and TRBJ1-2, reads SAVISQKPSRDICQRGTSLTIQCQVDSQVTMMFWYRQQPGQSLTLIATANQGSEATYESGFVIDKFPISRPNLTFSTLTVSNMSPEDSSIYLCSVAGQGYGYTFGSGTRLTVV.

The CDR3 loop reads CASSRTSGTGGTDTQYF. In nucleotides, the CDR3 is TGCGCCAGCAGCCGGACTAGCGGGACTGGAGGCACAGATACGCAGTATTTT. The chain has TRBV5-1 and TRBJ2-3, with 12 bases matching TRBD2. The CDR3 contains 17 residues. Unmatched junction bases numbered 7, after V lost 4 bases and J lost 1 base. Per the germline V gene, CDR1 is SGHRS and CDR2 is YFSETQ.

The chain combines TRBV15 with TRBJ2-1; D unclear. V lost 0 bases to trimming and J lost 3 bases, with 18 bases between them. CDR1 is LNHNV and CDR2 is YYDKDF in the germline V gene (reference sequence). The CDR3 totals 18 residues. DNA of the CDR3: TGTGCCACCAGCAGAGATTCAGTCCTCTTGCAGGACTACAATGAGCAGTTCTTC. Amino acids: CATSRDSVLLQDYNEQFF.

The CDR3 nucleotides are TGTGCCTGGAGAAGGGTAGCGGGGGCGGGGGCCCAGTACTTC. Translated, it gives CAWRRVAGAGAQYF. The chain combines TRBV30 with TRBJ2-5; 9 nucleotides match TRBD2. The trim removed 3 bases at V and 9 bases at J, leaving 11 bases unmatched. There are 14 residues in the CDR3. The germline V gene encodes CDR1 GTSNPN and CDR2 SVGIG (reference sequence). The variable domain in full, with the rest retrieved from reference TRBV30 and TRBJ2-5, is SQTIHQWPATLVQPVGSPLSLECTVEGTSNPNLYWYRQAAGRGLQLLFYSVGIGQISSEVPQNLSASRPQDRQFILSSKKLLLSDSGFYLCAWRRVAGAGAQYFGPGTRLLVL.

The chain is built from TRBV25-1 and TRBJ2-7; D not certain. In germline, CDR1 is MGHDK, CDR2 SYGVNS. The CDR3 extends over 15 amino acids. Trimming stripped 3 bases from V and 0 bases from J, with 12 bases between. The CDR3 DNA follows: TGTGCCAGCAGTGATTCCACTCCTAACTCCTACGAGCAGTACTTC. It yields the protein CASSDSTPNSYEQYF.

J is TRBJ1-1 and V is TRBV14; D perhaps matches TRBD1 (6 bases). V was clipped by 0 bases and J by 1 base, with 12 bases between them. Germline values: CDR1 SGHDN, CDR2 FVKESK. This CDR3 has 16 residues. CDR3 region: CASSQERQDRNTEAFF. In DNA, the CDR3 is TGTGCCAGCAGCCAAGAGCGCCAGGACAGGAACACTGAAGCTTTCTTT.

The J gene is TRBJ1-4, the V gene TRBV7-9; 7 nucleotides match TRBD1. The CDR3 covers 17 residues. V lost 5 bases and J lost 6; bases outside the gene matches: 15. Germline V CDR1 and CDR2: SEHNR, FQNEAQ (reference sequence). The CDR3 region is CASSRRGPGTDHEKLFF. The CDR3 DNA reads as TGTGCCAGCAGCCGAAGGGGACCCGGGACAGACCATGAAAAACTGTTTTTT.

J is TRBJ1-1 and V is TRBV30; no clear D gene. CDR3 length equals 15 residues. Trimming cost V 2 bases and J 3 bases, with 16 bases left between them. CDR1 is GTSNPN and CDR2 is SVGIG in the germline V gene (reference sequence). In nucleotides, the CDR3 is TGTGCCTGGAGTTCTTTATTTCAGGAAGACACTGAAGCTTTCTTT. Translated: CAWSSLFQEDTEAFF.

V usage is TRBV4-1 and J usage is TRBJ2-3; 8 bases are shared with TRBD2. V was clipped by 0 bases and J by 6 bases; unmatched bases: 8. This CDR3 spans 16 amino acids. Germline V gene lookup returns CDR1 MGHRA and CDR2 YSYEKL. The CDR3 loop reads CASSQEGTRVQDTQYF. The CDR3 DNA reads as TGCGCCAGCAGCCAAGAAGGGACTAGAGTCCAGGATACGCAGTATTTT.

The CDR3 nucleotides are TGTGCCAGCAGGGGATTCGACAGGGGGTATAACGAGCAGTACTTC. Translated, it gives CASRGFDRGYNEQYF. The rearrangement links TRBV27 to TRBJ2-7; 9 bases are shared with TRBD1. Germline V lookup: CDR1 MNHEY, CDR2 SMNVEV (reference sequence). The CDR3 is 15 residues long. The trim removed 6 bases at V and 5 bases at J, leaving 11 bases unmatched.